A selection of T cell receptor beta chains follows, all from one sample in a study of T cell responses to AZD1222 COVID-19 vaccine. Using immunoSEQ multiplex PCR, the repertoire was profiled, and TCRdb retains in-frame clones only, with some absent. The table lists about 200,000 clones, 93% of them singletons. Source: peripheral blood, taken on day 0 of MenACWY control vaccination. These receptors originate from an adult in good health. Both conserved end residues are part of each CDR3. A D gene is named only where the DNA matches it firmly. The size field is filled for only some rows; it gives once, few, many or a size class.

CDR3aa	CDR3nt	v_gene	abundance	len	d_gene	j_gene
CASSQTGRNSPLHF	TGTGCCAGCAGCCAGACAGGGCGTAATTCACCCCTCCACTTT	TRBV2	NA	14	TRBD1	TRBJ1-6
CASSLRLSTDTQYF	TGTGCCAGCAGTTTACGGCTTAGCACAGATACGCAGTATTTT	TRBV27	NA	14	NA	TRBJ2-3
CASRRTPMSTDTQYF	TGTGCCAGCAGACGGACCCCAATGAGCACAGATACGCAGTATTTT	TRBV7-2	NA	15	NA	TRBJ2-3
CASRSGTGNYEQYF	TGTGCCAGCAGGTCCGGGACAGGGAACTACGAGCAGTACTTC	TRBV6-5	NA	14	TRBD1	TRBJ2-7
CASSSTGGYNNEQFF	TGTGCCAGCAGCTCGACGGGGGGGTACAACAATGAGCAGTTCTTC	TRBV11-3	once	15	TRBD2	TRBJ2-1
CASSESGQRGEKLFF	TGTGCCAGCAGTGAATCGGGACAGCGGGGTGAAAAACTGTTTTTT	TRBV25-1	NA	15	TRBD1	TRBJ1-4
CASSRDRVGGYTF	TGTGCCAGCAGCCGGGACAGGGTGGGTGGCTACACCTTC	TRBV12-3/TRBV12-4	once	13	TRBD1	TRBJ1-2
CASSQDPGTGAYNEQFF	TGTGCCAGCAGCCAAGATCCGGGGACAGGGGCCTACAATGAGCAGTTCTTC	TRBV4-2	NA	17	TRBD1	TRBJ2-1
CASSPGPRSNQPQHF	TGTGCCAGCTCACCGGGACCGAGGAGCAATCAGCCCCAGCATTTT	TRBV18	once	15	NA	TRBJ1-5
CASRQGVYLKQPQHF	TGTGCCAGCAGACAGGGGGTGTACTTAAAACAGCCCCAGCATTTT	TRBV28	NA	15	TRBD1	TRBJ1-5
CASSPSLPGWAYEQYF	TGTGCCAGCAGTCCCTCTCTACCGGGATGGGCCTACGAGCAGTACTTC	TRBV6-2/TRBV6-3	NA	16	NA	TRBJ2-7
CASSLGDQETQYF	TGTGCCAGTAGTCTCGGGGATCAAGAGACCCAGTACTTC	TRBV19	NA	13	NA	TRBJ2-5
CAWSTQTGSNQPQHF	TGTGCCTGGAGTACTCAAACAGGGTCTAATCAGCCCCAGCATTTT	TRBV30	NA	15	NA	TRBJ1-5
CASTLGGNQPQHF	TGTGCCAGCACTCTGGGGGGAAATCAGCCCCAGCATTTT	TRBV12-3/TRBV12-4	NA	13	NA	TRBJ1-5
CASSNLGQGAREQYF	TGTGCCAGCAGTAACTTGGGACAGGGGGCTAGGGAGCAGTACTTC	TRBV27	NA	15	TRBD1	TRBJ2-7
CASSWDRLDGAFF	TGTGCCAGCAGTTGGGACAGGCTGGATGGAGCTTTCTTT	TRBV5-8	NA	13	TRBD1	TRBJ1-1
CASSFGRVESPLHF	TGTGCCAGCAGCTTCGGCAGGGTTGAATCACCCCTCCACTTT	TRBV5-4	NA	14	NA	TRBJ1-6
CASSPADRNTEAFF	TGCGCCAGCAGCCCTGCGGACAGGAACACTGAAGCTTTCTTT	TRBV5-1	NA	14	NA	TRBJ1-1
CASSHGLAGYNEQFF	TGCGCCAGCAGCCACGGTCTAGCGGGGTACAATGAGCAGTTCTTC	TRBV4-3	NA	15	TRBD2	TRBJ2-1
CASSLPPRTAF	TGTGCCAGCAGTTTACCCCCCCGTACCGCCTTC	TRBV12-3/TRBV12-4	NA	11	NA	TRBJ1-2